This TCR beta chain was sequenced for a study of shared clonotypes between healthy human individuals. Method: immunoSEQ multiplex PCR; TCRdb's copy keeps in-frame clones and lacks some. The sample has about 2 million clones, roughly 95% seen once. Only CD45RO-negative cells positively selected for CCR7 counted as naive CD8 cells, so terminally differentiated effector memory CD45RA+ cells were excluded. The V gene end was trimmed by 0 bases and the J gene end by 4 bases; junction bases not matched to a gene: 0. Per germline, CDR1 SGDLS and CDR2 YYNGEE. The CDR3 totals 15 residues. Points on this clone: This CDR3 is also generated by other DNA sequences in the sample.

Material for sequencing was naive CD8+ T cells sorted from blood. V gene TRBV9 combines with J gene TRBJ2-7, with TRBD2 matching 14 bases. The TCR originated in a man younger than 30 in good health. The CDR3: CASSVGTSGGYEQYF. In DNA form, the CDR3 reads TGTGCCAGCAGCGTAGGGACTAGCGGGGGGTACGAGCAGTACTTC.